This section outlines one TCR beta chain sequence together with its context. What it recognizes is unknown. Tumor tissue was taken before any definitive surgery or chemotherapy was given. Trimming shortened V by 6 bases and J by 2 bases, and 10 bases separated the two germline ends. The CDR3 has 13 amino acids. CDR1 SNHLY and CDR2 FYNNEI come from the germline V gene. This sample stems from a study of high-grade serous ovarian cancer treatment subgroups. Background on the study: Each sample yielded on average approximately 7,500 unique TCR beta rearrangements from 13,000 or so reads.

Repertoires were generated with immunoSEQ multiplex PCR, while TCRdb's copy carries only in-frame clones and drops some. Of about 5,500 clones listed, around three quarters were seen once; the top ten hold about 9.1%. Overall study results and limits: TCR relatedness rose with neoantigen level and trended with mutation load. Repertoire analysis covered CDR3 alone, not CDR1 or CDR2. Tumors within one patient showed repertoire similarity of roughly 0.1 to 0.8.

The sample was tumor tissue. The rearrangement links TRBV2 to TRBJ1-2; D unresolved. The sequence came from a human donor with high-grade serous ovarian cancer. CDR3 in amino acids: CASSREKNYGYTF. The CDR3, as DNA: TGTGCCAGCAGCCGGGAAAAGAACTATGGCTACACCTTC.